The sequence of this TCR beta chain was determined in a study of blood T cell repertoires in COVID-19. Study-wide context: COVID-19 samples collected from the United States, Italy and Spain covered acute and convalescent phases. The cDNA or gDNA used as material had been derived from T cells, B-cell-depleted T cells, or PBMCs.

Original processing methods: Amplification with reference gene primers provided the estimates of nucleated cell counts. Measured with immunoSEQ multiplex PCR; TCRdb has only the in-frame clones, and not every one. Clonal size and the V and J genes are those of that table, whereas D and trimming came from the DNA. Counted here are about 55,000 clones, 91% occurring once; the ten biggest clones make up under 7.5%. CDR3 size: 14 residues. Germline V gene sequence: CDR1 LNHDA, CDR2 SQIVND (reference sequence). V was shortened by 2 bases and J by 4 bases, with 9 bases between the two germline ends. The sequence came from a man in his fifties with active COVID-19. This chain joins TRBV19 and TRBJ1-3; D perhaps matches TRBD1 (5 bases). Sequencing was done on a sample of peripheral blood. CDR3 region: CASSIQGRGNTIYF. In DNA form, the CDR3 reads TGTGCCAGTAGTATACAGGGCCGAGGAAACACCATATATTTT.